These 12 T cell receptor beta chains came from one sample sequenced in a study of preoperative IRX-2 immunotherapy in early breast cancer. Produced via immunoSEQ multiplex PCR; TCRdb's table is partial and in-frame only. The sample has tens of thousands of clones, about 79% seen once. Treatment meaning: preoperative locoregional IRX-2 cytokine immunotherapy. Collection took place from a patient treated with IRX-2 immunotherapy. Every receptor here comes from a human donor with breast cancer.

This chain links TRBV11-3 with TRBJ1-6, with D tentatively TRBD1 (6 bases). Trimming took 1 base from V and 3 from J, leaving 10 bases between them. This CDR3 has 16 residues. Looked up from germline, CDR1 is SGHNT and CDR2 is YENEEA. The CDR3 loop is CASSLGGAIYNSPLHF. The CDR3 DNA follows: TGTGCCAGCAGCTTAGGGGGGGCAATCTATAATTCACCCCTCCACTTT.

The V gene is TRBV11-3, the J gene TRBJ2-2, with a weak D call TRBD2 (7 bases). Trimming removed 5 bases from V and 0 bases from J, with 13 bases in between. CDR3 length equals 16 residues. Germline CDR1 SGHNT, CDR2 YENEEA. CDR3 amino acids: CASSRLGGPNTGELFF. The CDR3 DNA is TGTGCCAGCAGCAGACTCGGGGGGCCGAACACCGGGGAGCTGTTTTTT.

This chain links TRBV6-8 with TRBJ2-2; D is perhaps TRBD1 or TRBD2 (5 bases each). CDR1 is MNHGY, CDR2 SAAAGT, per germline. The CDR3 is made up of 16 amino acids. V gave up 0 bases and J gave up 4 bases, with 12 bases separating them. The CDR3 sequence is CASSYSRGWSTGELFF. The CDR3 DNA reads as TGTGCCAGCAGTTACTCGAGGGGATGGTCCACCGGGGAGCTGTTTTTT.

The J gene is TRBJ2-1, the V gene TRBV28; TRBD2 matches 14 bases. With V trimmed by 5 bases and J by 6 bases, 18 bases remained unmatched. Germline CDR1 MDHEN, CDR2 SYDVKM. The CDR3 runs 20 residues. Here the CDR3 DNA reads TGTGCCAGCAGTCAACCTTCGACTAGCGGGAGGGCCAGTTTTGCCAATGAGCAGTTCTTC. Its protein product is CASSQPSTSGRASFANEQFF.

The rearrangement joins TRBV6-8 to TRBJ2-7; D possibly corresponds to TRBD2 (7 bases). The V gene lost 7 bases and the J gene lost 4 bases, with 20 bases spanning the gap. This CDR3 has 15 residues. Germline values: CDR1 MNHGY, CDR2 SAAAGT. CDR3 protein: CASTSAGAQRYEQYF. The DNA of the CDR3 is TGTGCCAGCACCTCGGCGGGGGCCCAGAGGTACGAGCAGTACTTC.

The gene calls are TRBV29-1 and TRBJ2-7, with 7 bases that match TRBD1. Germline V CDR1 and CDR2: SQVTM, ANQGSEA. This CDR3 is 13 amino acids long. V lost 5 bases and J lost 4; bases outside the gene matches: 8. CDR3 nucleotide sequence: TGCAGCGTTAAGTCAGGGGGTTTGTACGAGCAGTACTTC. Translating it yields CSVKSGGLYEQYF.

The V and J genes are TRBV6-8 and TRBJ1-5; 7 bases line up with TRBD1. With V trimmed by 10 bases and J by 9 bases, 15 bases remained unmatched. Germline CDR1 is MNHGY and CDR2 is SAAAGT. The CDR3 extends over 14 amino acids. CDR3 DNA: TGTGCCACAGGGGGAGGTACACAGGGGTGGCCCCAGCATTTT. Translated: CATGGGTQGWPQHF.

The rearrangement links TRBV6-8 to TRBJ1-4; D not certain. CDR3 length equals 14 residues. Per germline, CDR1 MNHGY and CDR2 SAAAGT. V gave up 5 bases and J gave up 2 bases, with 9 bases separating them. The CDR3 sequence is CASSEKRTNEKLFF. For the CDR3, the DNA is TGTGCCAGCAGTGAGAAGAGGACTAATGAAAAACTGTTTTTT.

J is TRBJ1-2 and V is TRBV11-3; possibly TRBD1 for D (5 bases). Trimming removed 5 bases from V and 4 bases from J, with 20 bases in between. Germline V CDR1 and CDR2: SGHNT, YENEEA. The length of the CDR3 is 16 residues. CDR3 residues: CASSLKPPGTFYGYTF. CDR3 DNA: TGTGCCAGCAGCCTTAAACCCCCCGGGACGTTCTATGGCTACACCTTC.

The chain has TRBV1 and TRBJ2-5; the tabulated D call, TRBD2, remains unverified against the DNA. TRBV1 is described as a pseudogene. The CDR3 runs to 15 residues. The CDR3 DNA follows: TGCGCCAGCAGCCCCGTCCGGGGAACTGGGGAGACCCAGTACTTC. Protein sequence: CASSPVRGTGETQYF.

The rearrangement joins TRBV14 to TRBJ2-2; D is uncertain. This CDR3 region has 15 residues. Germline values: CDR1 SGHDN, CDR2 FVKESK. The V end lost 4 bases, the J end lost 5 bases, and 14 bases lay between the germline ends. The CDR3 spells CASSPFTTPTGELFF. The CDR3 bases are TGTGCCAGCAGCCCATTTACTACTCCAACCGGGGAGCTGTTTTTT. Full variable domain (rest looked up from reference TRBV14 and TRBJ2-2): EAGVTQFPSHSVIEKGQTVTLRCDPISGHDNLYWYRRVMGKEIKFLLHFVKESKQDESGMPNNRFLAERTGGTYSTLKVQPAELEDSGVYFCASSPFTTPTGELFFGEGSRLTVL.

In this sample, this clone turned up a few times. The chain employs TRBV6-8 and TRBJ2-1, with D possibly TRBD2 on 5 matching bases. V was clipped by 2 bases and J by 2 bases, with 16 bases between them. From germline, CDR1 is MNHGY and CDR2 SAAAGT. This CDR3 has 17 residues. The chain's CDR3 is CASSYPTAAGAYNEQFF. CDR3 nucleotides: TGTGCCAGCAGTTACCCAACAGCGGCAGGTGCCTACAATGAGCAGTTCTTC.